A selection of T cell receptor beta chains follows, all from one sample in a study of cytomegalovirus exposure and HLA in healthy donors. Only in-frame clones appear in the TCRdb table, and some are missing; sequencing was by immunoSEQ multiplex PCR. Here the sample spans around 150,000 clones, 65% to 80% being singletons. Input material: PBMCs. The receptors shown here come from a man in his forties in good health and CMV-seronegative. Each CDR3 is given with its conserved first and last residue. The D gene is left open where the match is weak. Size is omitted from some rows. Given values are once, few, many or a class for expanded clones.

.,.,TRBV30,TRBJ2-7,TGTGCCTGGAGTGTTGGGGGCGCGGTCTACGAGCAGTACTTC,CAWSVGGAVYEQYF
.,few,TRBV6-5,TRBJ1-1,TGTGCCAGCAGTTACTCAAGGGGCACTGAAGCTTTCTTT,CASSYSRGTEAFF
TRBD1,.,TRBV5-1,TRBJ2-7,TGCGCCAGCAGCTTGCGACAGGGGGCCGAAGAGCAGTACTTC,CASSLRQGAEEQYF
.,.,TRBV7-9,TRBJ1-2,TGTGCCAGCAGCTTAGAGCGCTATGGCTACACCTTC,CASSLERYGYTF
TRBD2,.,TRBV19,TRBJ2-7,TGTGCCAGTAGTATTCTGGGACTAGGGGTCTCCGAGCAGTACTTC,CASSILGLGVSEQYF
.,few,TRBV2,TRBJ2-1,TGTGCCAGCGAGCCACAGAACAATGAGCAGTTCTTC,CASEPQNNEQFF
TRBD1,.,TRBV5-1,TRBJ1-4,TGCGCCAGCAGCTTGGTTCCGGGGACAGGCGGTGAAAAACTGTTTTTT,CASSLVPGTGGEKLFF
TRBD1,.,TRBV5-1,TRBJ2-5,TGCGCCAGCAGCCAGGGGGTGGGGGAGACCCAGTACTTC,CASSQGVGETQYF
TRBD1,.,TRBV10-3,TRBJ1-1,TGTGCCATCAGTGAGCAGACAGGGTCCCCCTATGAAGCTTTCTTT,CAISEQTGSPYEAFF
.,.,TRBV19,TRBJ2-1,TGTGCCAGTAGCCCATGGGCGGGGTCGAGCTCCTACAATGAGCAGTTCTTC,CASSPWAGSSSYNEQFF